This T cell receptor (beta chain) was sequenced for a study of blood T cell repertoires in COVID-19. Germline CDR1 and CDR2: LNHDA and SQIVND (reference sequence). There are 16 residues in the CDR3. Trimming pared 7 bases from V and 1 base from J, leaving 16 bases between. Sequencing used immunoSEQ multiplex PCR; TCRdb keeps in-frame clones, though not all of them. The table records about 230,000 clones, about nine tenths of them present only once. The chain recombines TRBV19 with TRBJ2-2, with a weak D call TRBD2 (6 bases). The receptor was isolated from a man aged 50-59 years with COVID-19, enrolled during active disease. Sample: peripheral blood. CDR3 DNA sequence: TGTGCCAGTACCCCCTTGCCCGGGGGGAACACCGGGGAGCTGTTTTTT. Amino acid sequence: CASTPLPGGNTGELFF. Supplemented by reference TRBV19 and TRBJ2-2, the full variable domain reads DGGITQSPKYLFRKEGQNVTLSCEQNLNHDAMYWYRQDPGQGLRLIYYSQIVNDFQKGDIAEGYSVSREKKESFPLTVTSAQKNPTAFYLCASTPLPGGNTGELFFGEGSRLTVL.